Here is one T cell receptor (beta chain) with its context. These data come from a study of blood T cell repertoires in COVID-19. Study overall: Sources were T cells, B-cell-depleted T cells, or PBMCs; the material itself was cDNA or gDNA.

Methods used by the authors: Estimation of nucleated cell counts was performed using reference gene primer amplification. This table comes from immunoSEQ multiplex PCR, and its TCRdb copy is limited to in-frame clones, with some not included. D and trimming come from the DNA, and the V and J calls and clone size come from that table. The sample yields about 100,000 clones, roughly 85% seen once. Between the trimmed V and J ends, which lost 3 bases and 2 bases, there was a span of 11 bases. The CDR3 is 15 amino acids. CDR1 and CDR2 from the germline V gene are MNHNS and SASEGT. The sequence came from a woman in her seventies with acute or convalescent COVID-19. This chain links TRBV6-1 with TRBJ1-5, with D uncertain. Sequences were obtained from peripheral blood. The chain's CDR3 is CASSDGAWGNQPQHF. The CDR3 DNA is TGTGCCAGCAGTGATGGAGCATGGGGCAATCAGCCCCAGCATTTT.